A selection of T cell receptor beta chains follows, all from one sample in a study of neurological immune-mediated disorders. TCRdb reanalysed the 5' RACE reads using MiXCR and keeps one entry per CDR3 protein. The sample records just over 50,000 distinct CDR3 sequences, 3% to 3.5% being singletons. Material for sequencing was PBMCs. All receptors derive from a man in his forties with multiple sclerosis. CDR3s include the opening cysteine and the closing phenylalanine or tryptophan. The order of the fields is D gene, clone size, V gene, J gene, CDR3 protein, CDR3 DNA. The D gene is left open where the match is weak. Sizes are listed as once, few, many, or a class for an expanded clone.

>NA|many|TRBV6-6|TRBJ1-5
CASKVANRGNQPQHF
TGTGCCAGCAAGGTGGCAAATCGGGGCAATCAGCCCCAGCATTTT
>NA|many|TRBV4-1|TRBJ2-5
CASSQERRVTQYF
TGCGCCAGCAGCCAAGAGCGTCGGGTAACCCAGTACTTC
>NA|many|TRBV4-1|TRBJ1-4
CASSLDFEKLFF
TGCGCCAGCAGCCTGGACTTCGAAAAACTGTTTTTT
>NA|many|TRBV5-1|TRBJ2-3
CASTERGATDTQYF
TGCGCCAGCACCGAGAGAGGGGCGACAGATACGCAGTATTTT
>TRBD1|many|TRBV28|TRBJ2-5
CASSLTGGGETQYF
TGTGCCAGCAGTCTCACAGGGGGCGGAGAGACCCAGTACTTC
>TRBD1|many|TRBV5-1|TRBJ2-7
CASSLSLRTGSPHEQYF
TGCGCCAGCAGCTTGAGCCTCAGGACAGGGTCGCCCCACGAGCAGTACTTC
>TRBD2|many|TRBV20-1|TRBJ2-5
CSAIQLAGDQETQYF
TGCAGTGCTATACAACTAGCGGGGGACCAAGAGACCCAGTACTTC
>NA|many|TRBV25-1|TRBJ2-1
CASRADHNYYNEQFF
TGTGCCAGCAGAGCAGACCATAACTATTACAATGAGCAGTTCTTC
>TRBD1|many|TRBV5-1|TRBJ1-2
CASSHIRTGRDNYGYTF
TGCGCCAGCAGCCATATAAGGACAGGGCGCGACAACTATGGCTACACCTTC
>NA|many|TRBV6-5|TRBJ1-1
CASSYLTDGTEAFF
TGTGCCAGCAGTTATCTGACAGACGGCACTGAAGCTTTCTTT
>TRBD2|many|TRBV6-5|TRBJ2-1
CASSYSGGVSEQFF
TGTGCCAGCAGTTACTCCGGGGGGGTTAGTGAGCAGTTCTTC
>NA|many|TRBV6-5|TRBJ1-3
CASSYSSGASGNTIYF
TGTGCCAGCAGTTACTCATCAGGGGCCTCTGGAAACACCATATATTTT
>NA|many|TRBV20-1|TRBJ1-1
CSARDRGVEAFF
TGCAGTGCTAGAGATCGAGGGGTTGAAGCTTTCTTT
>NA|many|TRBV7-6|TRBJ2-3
CASSLGGRFTDTQYF
TGTGCCAGCAGCTTAGGTGGGAGATTCACAGATACGCAGTATTTT
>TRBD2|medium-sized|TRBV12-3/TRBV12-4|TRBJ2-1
CASSPSPSGGGYEQFF
TGTGCCAGCAGTCCCTCACCTAGCGGGGGTGGATATGAGCAGTTCTTC
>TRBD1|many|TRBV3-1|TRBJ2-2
CASSQDRAGGAQAGELFF
TGTGCCAGCAGCCAAGATAGAGCAGGGGGCGCCCAGGCCGGGGAGCTGTTTTTT
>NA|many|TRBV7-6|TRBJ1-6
CASRVGGDSPLNF
TGTGCCAGCAGGGTAGGGGGGGATTCACCCCTCAACTTT
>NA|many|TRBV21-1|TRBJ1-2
CASSPRTGGRYGYTF
TGTGCCAGCAGCCCCCGGACAGGGGGACGATATGGCTACACCTTC
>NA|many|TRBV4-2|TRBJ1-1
CASSQDNFPPGNTEAFF
TGTGCCAGCAGCCAAGATAATTTCCCCCCGGGGAACACTGAAGCTTTCTTT
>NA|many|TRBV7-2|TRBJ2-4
CASSLAGVSNIQYF
TGTGCCAGCAGCTTAGCCGGGGTCAGTAACATTCAGTACTTC
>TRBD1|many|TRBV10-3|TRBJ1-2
CAIRDRENYGYTF
TGTGCCATCAGAGACAGGGAAAACTATGGCTACACCTTC
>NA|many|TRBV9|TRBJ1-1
CASSAGAGHLLGTNTEAFF
TGTGCCAGCAGCGCTGGGGCGGGACACCTCTTAGGCACAAACACTGAAGCTTTCTTT
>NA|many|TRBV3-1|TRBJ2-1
CASSQIGNEQFF
TGTGCCAGCAGCCAAATAGGGAATGAGCAGTTCTTC
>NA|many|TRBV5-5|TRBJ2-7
CASSLTPTGGAYEQYF
TGTGCCAGCAGCTTAACACCTACAGGGGGGGCGTACGAGCAGTACTTC
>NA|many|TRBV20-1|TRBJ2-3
CSAFRRTDTQYF
TGCAGTGCATTTAGGCGCACAGATACGCAGTATTTT
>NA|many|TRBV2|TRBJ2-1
CASSEGSIGNEQFF
TGTGCCAGCAGTGAAGGTTCAATCGGCAATGAGCAGTTCTTC
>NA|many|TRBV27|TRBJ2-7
CAEPGAWPYEQYF
TGTGCGGAACCAGGGGCTTGGCCCTACGAGCAGTACTTC